This T cell receptor beta chain comes out of a study of identical twins. Notes on the study in general: Invariant MAIT and iNKT cells are populations that could partly confound zero-insertion analyses. Cord blood beta clonotypes present at high abundance carried fewer insertions; no such pattern appeared in memory repertoires. Within monozygotic twins, out-of-frame TCR alpha sharing was underestimated by the models.

Each CDR3 protein is one row after TCRdb ran MiXCR on the 5' RACE reads. The table records under 400,000 distinct CDR3 sequences, 7% to 9.5% of them present only once. Germline loops: CDR1 DFQATT, CDR2 SNEGSKA (reference sequence). This CDR3 has 12 amino acids. This clonotype has ten or more counts. Its target is unknown. Sequencing was done on a sample of naive T cells sorted from blood. This chain uses TRBV20-1 with TRBJ2-1, with TRBD2 matching over 13 bases. This clonotype was obtained from a woman aged 45-65 years in good health. Here the CDR3 reads CRGLAGDNEQFF. The CDR3 coding sequence is TGCAGAGGACTAGCGGGAGACAATGAGCAGTTCTTC.